The next 18 T cell receptor beta chains were all read from a single sample in a study of vaccination effects on CD4 cells after COVID-19. Before sequencing, viral peptide pools were used by the ViraFEST assay to expand antigen-specific CD4+ T cells. Culturing for 10 days preceded CD4+ T cell isolation. Participants each got two BNT162b2 or mRNA-1273 vaccine doses. Libraries were prepared by immunoSEQ multiplex PCR; TCRdb keeps only in-frame clonotypes and omits some of them. The sample shows some 68,000 clones, roughly four fifths of them seen only once. These receptors' targets are unknown. The input for sequencing was CD4+ T cells from PBMCs cultured with HCoV-229E spike peptides, taken after COVID-19 vaccination. These receptor sequences come from a human donor who received a COVID-19 vaccine.

The chain couples TRBV5-1 to TRBJ2-2; D is unclear. V lost 2 bases and J 6 bases, leaving 11 bases between the germline ends. This CDR3 region has 14 residues. CDR1 is SGHRS, CDR2 YFSETQ, per germline. The CDR3 DNA sequence: TGCGCCAGCAGCTTATCGTTCATCGCCGGGGAGCTGTTTTTT. Amino acid sequence: CASSLSFIAGELFF.

The chain joins TRBV28 to TRBJ2-2; D is unclear. V was clipped by 2 bases and J by 6 bases, with 7 bases between them. CDR3 length: 13 amino acids. Per the germline V gene, CDR1 is MDHEN and CDR2 is SYDVKM. In DNA form, the CDR3 reads TGTGCCAGCAGTTTACTCACCCCCGGGGAGCTGTTTTTT. Its protein product is CASSLLTPGELFF.

The CDR3 DNA reads TGTGCCAGCTCACCGACCGCGGGGACTATAAGATCCCAACTATACGAGCAGTACGTC. Residues: CASSPTAGTIRSQLYEQYV. The chain combines TRBV18 with TRBJ2-7, with 7 bases aligning to TRBD2. Trimming removed 3 bases from V and 4 bases from J; junction bases left unmatched: 21. This CDR3 is built from 19 residues. Germline V gene data show CDR1 as KGHSH and CDR2 as LQKENI.

V and J are TRBV19 and TRBJ1-6; TRBD1 agrees at 8 bases. Germline lookup yields CDR1 LNHDA and CDR2 SQIVND (reference sequence). The CDR3 covers 16 residues. Unmatched junction bases numbered 8, after V lost 4 bases and J lost 6 bases. The CDR3 region is CASSNQGAVFNSPLHF. CDR3 sequence (DNA): TGTGCCAGTAGTAACCAGGGGGCGGTGTTTAATTCACCCCTCCACTTT.

J is TRBJ2-3 and V is TRBV9, with no clear D. V lost 0 bases and J 0 bases, leaving 8 bases between the germline ends. The CDR3 is 15 amino acids. Per the germline V gene, CDR1 is SGDLS and CDR2 is YYNGEE. The CDR3 reads CASSVVGGSTDTQYF. CDR3 nucleotide sequence: TGTGCCAGCAGCGTAGTAGGCGGAAGCACAGATACGCAGTATTTT.

The chain couples TRBV5-1 to TRBJ2-6; 10 nucleotides match TRBD1. V dropped 2 bases and J dropped 1; count of bases not matched to a gene: 6. The CDR3 totals 18 residues. CDR1 and CDR2 from the germline V gene are SGHRS and YFSETQ. The CDR3 spells CASSFDRGLNSGANVLTF. The CDR3 nucleotides are TGCGCCAGCAGCTTCGACAGGGGGCTCAATTCTGGGGCCAACGTCCTGACTTTC.

The table lists this clone with a count of one. The chain joins TRBV6-6 to TRBJ2-7; the match to TRBD1 covers 7 bases. The V segment lost 2 bases and the J segment 1 base; nucleotides outside the gene matches: 2. The V gene's germline CDR1 is MNHNY and CDR2 SVGAGI (reference sequence). CDR3 length: 14 residues. CDR3 residues: CASSYGTDSYEQYV. The CDR3 DNA sequence: TGTGCCAGCAGTTACGGGACAGATTCCTACGAGCAGTACGTC.

The rearrangement links TRBV6-2 or TRBV6-3 to TRBJ1-3; D gene uncertain. The germline V gene encodes CDR1 MNHEY and CDR2 SVGEGT. This CDR3 is 13 amino acids long. Trimming took off 7 bases at V and 4 bases at J, with 11 bases between the two ends. Here the CDR3 reads CASTPNVGNTIYF. The CDR3 DNA follows: TGTGCCAGCACCCCCAACGTCGGAAACACCATATATTTT.

The gene calls are TRBV5-1 and TRBJ2-5, with D uncertain. V dropped 1 base and J dropped 3 bases, with 10 bases sitting between them. This CDR3 comprises 14 residues. From germline, CDR1 is SGHRS and CDR2 YFSETQ. CDR3 coding DNA: TGCGCCAGCAGCTTGAGATCAGGTGAAGAGACCCAGTACTTC. It specifies CASSLRSGEETQYF.

CDR3 sequence (DNA): TGTGCCAGCAGCAAGGACAGGGGGCGCACAGATACGCAGTATTTT. The encoded protein is CASSKDRGRTDTQYF. The J gene is TRBJ2-3, the V gene TRBV2, with 11 bases identical to TRBD1. Per germline, CDR1 SNHLY and CDR2 FYNNEI. The CDR3 is 15 residues long. Germline trimming cut 6 bases from V and 1 base from J; bases unmatched to any gene: 3.

This chain links TRBV30 with TRBJ2-2; D not resolved. The CDR3 is made up of 13 amino acids. CDR1 is GTSNPN, CDR2 SVGIG, per germline (reference sequence). V was cut by 3 bases and J by 6 bases, with 11 bases left in between. The CDR3 loop is CAWRAQVAGELFF. The CDR3 DNA is TGTGCCTGGAGGGCCCAGGTTGCCGGGGAGCTGTTTTTT.

This clone was found a few times. The chain uses TRBV7-9 and TRBJ2-2; D is possibly TRBD2 (6 bases). This CDR3 has 14 amino acids. V lost 6 bases and J lost 0, with 8 bases in between. Germline CDR1 reads SEHNR; CDR2 reads FQNEAQ (reference sequence). CDR3 amino acids: CASREGPNTGELFF. The DNA of the CDR3 is TGTGCCAGCAGGGAGGGCCCGAACACCGGGGAGCTGTTTTTT.

This chain links TRBV18 with TRBJ2-5; no clear D gene. This CDR3 spans 12 amino acids. V dropped 6 bases and J dropped 5 bases, with 10 bases sitting between them. Germline V lookup: CDR1 KGHSH, CDR2 LQKENI. The CDR3 nucleotides are TGTGCCAGCTCTACCACGTCGGAGACCCAGTACTTC. Its translation: CASSTTSETQYF.

The rearrangement links TRBV29-1 to TRBJ1-1, with unresolved D. CDR1 and CDR2 (germline): SQVTM, ANQGSEA. Trimming stripped 1 base from V and 3 bases from J, with 9 bases between. The CDR3 is 13 amino acids. The CDR3 loop is CSVEGSGDTEAFF. The CDR3 nucleotides read TGCAGCGTTGAAGGGAGCGGGGACACTGAAGCTTTCTTT.

This clone was seen more than once but under ten times. This chain links TRBV27 with TRBJ1-6; 9 nucleotides match TRBD1. V lost 7 bases and J lost 9; bases outside the gene matches: 16. Germline CDR1 reads MNHEY; CDR2 reads SMNVEV (reference sequence). CDR3 length: 17 residues. The CDR3 DNA reads TGTGCCAGCACCCCAATATACCGGGACAGGGCTGGTTCACCCCTCCACTTT. Translated: CASTPIYRDRAGSPLHF.

The chain carries TRBV19 and TRBJ1-5; D is unclear. Germline V CDR1 and CDR2: LNHDA, SQIVND (reference sequence). The CDR3 loop spans 15 amino acids. The V and J ends lost 7 bases and 10 bases respectively, with 23 bases between them. The CDR3 DNA reads as TGTGCCAGTAAGGTAGGGAAAATAGCAATCAGCCCCCAGCATTTT. This encodes CASKVGKIAISPQHF.

This clone showed up just a few times. This rearrangement joins TRBV28 to TRBJ1-2, with 9 bases lining up with TRBD1. With V trimmed by 1 base and J by 7 bases, 4 bases remained unmatched. Germline assignment: CDR1 MDHEN and CDR2 SYDVKM. The CDR3 contains 14 residues. The CDR3 coding sequence is TGTGCCAGCAGTTTATCACCGGGACAGGGTGGCTACACCTTC. Protein product: CASSLSPGQGGYTF.

This clone was counted once. V usage is TRBV2 and J usage is TRBJ1-5; 7 positions match TRBD1. CDR1 SNHLY and CDR2 FYNNEI come from the germline V gene. The CDR3 totals 14 residues. Unmatched junction bases numbered 7, after V lost 7 bases and J lost 4 bases. DNA for the CDR3: TGTGCCAGCACTGTGACAGGGTCGAATCAGCCCCAGCATTTT. As protein: CASTVTGSNQPQHF.